This TCR beta chain was captured in a study of somatic mutations in cytotoxic T cells in rheumatoid arthritis. Germline lookup yields CDR1 SGHDT and CDR2 YYEEEE. This CDR3 spans 15 amino acids. The germline V and J ends were trimmed by 0 bases and 5 bases, with 12 bases remaining between them. Clones were sequenced by immunoSEQ multiplex PCR, and TCRdb holds only the in-frame ones, with some missing. The repertoire holds some 9,900 clones, with approximately 86% as singletons. The J gene is TRBJ2-1, the V gene TRBV5-6; D is possibly TRBD1 (5 bases). Sequencing input: CD8+ T cells sorted from blood. The TCR comes from an adult with rheumatoid arthritis. The CDR3 DNA is TGTGCCAGCAGCTTGGCCCAGGGTGACCACAATGAGCAGTTCTTC. Its protein is CASSLAQGDHNEQFF.